One sample yielded the 28 T cell receptor beta chains listed below, sequenced in a study of Ad26.COV2.S vaccination and SARS-CoV-2 variants. This table comes from immunoSEQ multiplex PCR, and its TCRdb copy is limited to in-frame clones, with some not included. The table lists about 390,000 clones, 88% of them singletons. Treatment noted: roughly 19 received Ad26.COV2.S at low or high dose, single or two shots; about five received placebo; per-sample allocation not given. Following the first vaccine or placebo injection, samples were taken on day 63. Source: peripheral blood, taken in a trial of Ad26.COV2.S vaccine versus placebo. The receptors shown here come from a person aged 18-65 years who received the Ad26.COV2.S COVID-19 vaccine or a placebo.

The rearrangement joins TRBV6-2 or TRBV6-3 to TRBJ1-3; no clear D gene. The germline V gene encodes CDR1 MNHEY and CDR2 SVGEGT. Trimming cost V 6 bases and J 0 bases, with 15 bases left between them. This CDR3 region has 16 residues. The CDR3 reads CASSLARRVSGNTIYF. Here the CDR3 DNA reads TGTGCCAGCAGCCTGGCGAGGAGGGTCTCTGGAAACACCATATATTTT.

The V gene is TRBV7-2, the J gene TRBJ1-2; TRBD1 might be the D (5 bases). Germline V gives CDR1 SGHTA, CDR2 FQGNSA. Deletions cut 0 bases from V and 5 bases from J, with 19 bases between. The CDR3 consists of 17 residues. CDR3 DNA: TGTGCCAGCAGCTTAGCGCCGGCTGCGACAGACGATTATGGCTACACCTTC. As protein: CASSLAPAATDDYGYTF.

The chain carries TRBV2 and TRBJ2-5; 12 bases are shared with TRBD2. The CDR3 spans 17 residues. Per the germline V gene, CDR1 is SNHLY and CDR2 is FYNNEI. V shed 5 bases, J shed 1 base, and the junction held 8 bases outside the gene matches. CDR3 residues: CASSRNGLAGSQETQYF. CDR3 DNA: TGTGCCAGCAGTCGTAACGGACTAGCGGGGTCCCAAGAGACCCAGTACTTC.

The J gene is TRBJ2-1, the V gene TRBV19, with 11 bases fitting TRBD1. The J segment lost 3 bases and the V segment lost 8 bases, leaving 6 bases of the junction unmatched. The CDR3 spans 15 residues. Per germline, CDR1 LNHDA and CDR2 SQIVND (reference sequence). CDR3 sequence reads: CASWAGTGGYNEQFF. The DNA of the CDR3 is TGTGCCAGTTGGGCGGGGACAGGGGGCTACAATGAGCAGTTCTTC.

In regard to this clone: Since a much larger clone is just one base distant, this may be a read error. The same CDR3 can be traced to other DNA sequences in this sample. J is TRBJ1-5 and V is TRBV14, with unresolved D. Trimming stripped 4 bases from V and 0 bases from J, with 4 bases between. From germline, CDR1 is SGHDN and CDR2 FVKESK. The CDR3 runs 13 residues. As DNA, the CDR3 is TGTGCCAGCAGCCGAGATAGCAATCAGCCCCAGCATTTT. Translating gives CASSRDSNQPQHF.

The chain carries TRBV2 and TRBJ1-4; D is perhaps TRBD1 (5 bases). The CDR3 is 16 amino acids. With 4 bases removed from V and 8 bases from J, the gap between germline ends came to 20 bases. Germline lookup yields CDR1 SNHLY and CDR2 FYNNEI. The CDR3 protein is CASSVTGGGRGEKLFF. The CDR3 nucleotides are TGTGCCAGCAGTGTAACCGGCGGGGGGAGGGGAGAAAAACTGTTTTTT.

This clone was counted only a few times. J is TRBJ1-4 and V is TRBV11-2; 7 positions match TRBD1. The CDR3 length is 18 residues. Germline lookup yields CDR1 SGHAT and CDR2 FQNNGV. J was trimmed by 0 bases and V by 5 bases; bases with no gene match: 12. CDR3 nucleotides: TGTGCCAGCAGCGCTGGGACAGTTTTTTACTCAACTAATGAAAAACTGTTTTTT. It codes for CASSAGTVFYSTNEKLFF.

The V gene is TRBV9, the J gene TRBJ2-5; 9 bases align to TRBD2. The germline gives CDR1 SGDLS, CDR2 YYNGEE. The CDR3 totals 16 residues. The junction had 9 bases not matched to a gene; V was cut back by 4 bases and J by 2 bases. The CDR3 loop is CASSPSLAGGQETQYF. As DNA, the CDR3 is TGTGCCAGCAGCCCCAGCTTGGCGGGGGGGCAAGAGACCCAGTACTTC. The full variable domain, its missing parts supplied by reference TRBV9 and TRBJ2-5, is DSGVTQTPKHLITATGQRVTLRCSPRSGDLSVYWYQQSLDQGLQFLIQYYNGEERAKGNILERFSAQQFPDLHSELNLSSLELGDSALYFCASSPSLAGGQETQYFGPGTRLLVL.

V gene TRBV5-3 combines with J gene TRBJ1-5; TRBD1 agrees at 7 bases. TRBV5-3 is assigned to the ORF class and has an uncertain function. After removal of 3 bases from V and 5 bases from J, the junction contained 8 bases not matched to a gene. The length of the CDR3 is 15 residues. This chain's CDR3 is CARSSKWDSDQPQHF. CDR3 nucleotides: TGTGCCAGAAGCTCAAAATGGGACAGCGATCAGCCCCAGCATTTT.

The rearrangement joins TRBV27 to TRBJ2-4; 7 nucleotides match TRBD1. The ends lost 4 bases at V and 6 bases at J; junction bases unmatched: 9. Germline CDR1 reads MNHEY; CDR2 reads SMNVEV (reference sequence). The CDR3 has 15 residues. CDR3 sequence: CASSSSGTALNIQYF. As DNA, the CDR3 is TGTGCCAGCAGTTCGTCCGGGACAGCTTTAAACATTCAGTACTTC.

This chain joins TRBV5-1 and TRBJ1-1; D not resolved. The V end was cut by 5 bases, the J end by 0 bases, with 14 bases between. From germline, CDR1 is SGHRS and CDR2 YFSETQ. The CDR3 runs to 15 residues. The CDR3 nucleotides read TGCGCCAGCAGGTCACATTCTACCTTGAACACTGAAGCTTTCTTT. Translated, it gives CASRSHSTLNTEAFF.

The chain uses TRBV5-6 and TRBJ1-3; D call uncertain. The germline CDR1 and CDR2 sequences are SGHDT and YYEEEE. Deletions cut 0 bases from V and 8 bases from J, with 12 bases between. The CDR3 totals 14 residues. The CDR3 loop reads CASSLGSRKDTIYF. As DNA, the CDR3 is TGTGCCAGCAGCTTGGGGTCAAGGAAGGACACCATATATTTT. Filled out from reference TRBV5-6 and TRBJ1-3, the complete variable domain reads DAGVTQSPTHLIKTRGQQVTLRCSPKSGHDTVSWYQQALGQGPQFIFQYYEEEERQRGNFPDRFSGHQFPNYSSELNVNALLLGDSALYLCASSLGSRKDTIYFGEGSWLTVV.

The chain links TRBV30 to TRBJ1-1, with D unresolved. The germline V gene has CDR1 GTSNPN and CDR2 SVGIG (reference sequence). There are 13 residues in the CDR3. The V end was cut by 4 bases, the J end by 1 base, with 10 bases between. The CDR3 here is CAWMPRWNTEAFF. The CDR3 nucleotides are TGTGCCTGGATGCCTCGTTGGAACACTGAAGCTTTCTTT.

This clone was found once. The chain uses TRBV6-5 and TRBJ1-2; no firm D call. The CDR3 consists of 12 residues. The V end lost 4 bases, the J end lost 5 bases, and 8 bases lay between the germline ends. The germline V gene has CDR1 MNHEY and CDR2 SVGAGI. CDR3 amino acids: CASSSDPYGYTF. DNA of the CDR3: TGTGCCAGCAGTTCGGATCCTTATGGCTACACCTTC.

The chain has TRBV19 and TRBJ2-7; TRBD1 aligns across 8 bases. Trimming at V came to 5 bases and at J to 3 bases, leaving 9 bases not matched to a gene. CDR1 and CDR2 from the germline V gene are LNHDA and SQIVND (reference sequence). The CDR3 spans 15 residues. CDR3 sequence: CASSPRDRLNYEQYF. Here the CDR3 DNA reads TGTGCCAGTAGTCCCCGGGACAGGCTAAACTACGAGCAGTACTTC.

V is TRBV20-1 and J is TRBJ1-1; D unresolved. Trimming took 5 bases from V and 4 from J, leaving 8 bases between them. Germline CDR1 DFQATT, CDR2 SNEGSKA (reference sequence). The CDR3 is 11 amino acids. The CDR3 sequence is CSAAEGTEAFF. The DNA for the CDR3 is TGCAGTGCTGCGGAGGGCACTGAAGCTTTCTTT.

The genes are TRBV6-5 and TRBJ1-1; TRBD1 is a possible D gene (6 bases). CDR3 length: 15 residues. Germline assignment: CDR1 MNHEY and CDR2 SVGAGI. V was shortened by 6 bases and J by 0 bases, with 14 bases between the two germline ends. The CDR3 sequence is CASSRPQGLNTEAFF. The CDR3 nucleotides are TGTGCCAGCAGCCGCCCACAGGGTTTGAACACTGAAGCTTTCTTT.

This chain connects TRBV7-9 to TRBJ1-2, with D unclear. Germline V gene lookup returns CDR1 SEHNR and CDR2 FQNEAQ (reference sequence). The CDR3 loop spans 13 amino acids. V was shortened by 2 bases and J by 6 bases, with 10 bases between the two germline ends. The CDR3 nucleotides read TGTGCCAGCAGCTTAAACGCCGCCGATGGCTACACCTTC. Amino acid sequence: CASSLNAADGYTF.

The chain combines TRBV15 with TRBJ2-7; unclear D gene. The CDR3 length is 14 residues. The V end lost 9 bases, the J end lost 0 bases, and 15 bases lay between the germline ends. The germline CDR1 and CDR2 sequences are LNHNV and YYDKDF (reference sequence). For the CDR3, the DNA is TGTGCCACTAGAGATGGGTCAAGCTCCTACGAGCAGTACTTC. Translation gives CATRDGSSSYEQYF.

This chain joins TRBV18 and TRBJ1-4; D perhaps matches TRBD1 (6 bases). V lost 2 bases to trimming and J lost 6 bases, with 10 bases between them. CDR3 length: 14 residues. Germline-derived CDR1 and CDR2 are KGHSH and LQKENI. The DNA of the CDR3 is TGTGCCAGCTCACCAACAGGGAAGGATGAAAAACTGTTTTTT. Protein sequence: CASSPTGKDEKLFF.

V and J are TRBV13 and TRBJ2-3; TRBD2 aligns across 8 bases. The CDR3 length is 16 residues. Germline values: CDR1 PRHDT, CDR2 FYEKMQ (reference sequence). Unmatched junction bases numbered 8, after V lost 4 bases and J lost 2 bases. CDR3 nucleotides: TGTGCCAGCAGCTCCTCCGGGGGGGGCCTCACAGATACGCAGTATTTT. This encodes CASSSSGGGLTDTQYF. Full variable domain (remainder filled in from reference TRBV13 and TRBJ2-3): AAGVIQSPRHLIKEKRETATLKCYPIPRHDTVYWYQQGPGQDPQFLISFYEKMQSDKGSIPDRFSAQQFSDYHSELNMSSLELGDSALYFCASSSSGGGLTDTQYFGPGTRLTVL.

This chain uses TRBV2 with TRBJ2-3; the D gene is possibly TRBD1 (6 bases). The CDR3 covers 13 residues. The germline gives CDR1 SNHLY, CDR2 FYNNEI. With 3 bases removed from V and 15 bases from J, the gap between germline ends came to 19 bases. DNA for the CDR3: TGTGCCAGCAGTGACCCTCAGGGGCACCCTGGATATTTT. It encodes CASSDPQGHPGYF. The full variable domain, in which reference TRBV2 and TRBJ2-3 provide the parts outside the CDR3, is EPEVTQTPSHQVTQMGQEVILRCVPISNHLYFYWYRQILGQKVEFLVSFYNNEISEKSEIFDDQFSVERPDGSNFTLKIRSTKLEDSAMYFCASSDPQGHPGYFGPGTRLTVL.

Here the CDR3 DNA reads TGTGCCAGCAGCGTAGGTTACGAGCAGTACTTC. This translates into CASSVGYEQYF. The rearrangement links TRBV3-1 (or the pseudogene TRBV3-2) to TRBJ2-7; D unclear. Trimming took 5 bases from V and 4 from J, leaving 6 bases between them. The CDR3 runs 11 residues. The germline V gene encodes CDR1 LGHDT and CDR2 YNNKEL (reference sequence).

As to this clone: The same CDR3 is also encoded by other DNA sequences in this sample. This chain connects TRBV5-4 to TRBJ2-3; D is ambiguous. Germline CDR1 and CDR2: SGHNT and YYREEE (reference sequence). This CDR3 contains 12 residues. Trimming stripped 0 bases from V and 3 bases from J, with 2 bases between. The DNA for the CDR3 is TGTGCCAGCAGCTTGGCAACAGATACGCAGTATTTT. Translated, it gives CASSLATDTQYF.

The rearrangement joins TRBV3-1 (or the pseudogene TRBV3-2) to TRBJ1-2, with a weak D call TRBD1 (6 bases). Germline CDR1 LGHDT, CDR2 YNNKEL (reference sequence). V was clipped by 5 bases and J by 4 bases, with 17 bases between them. The CDR3 is made up of 15 amino acids. CDR3 DNA sequence: TGTGCCAGCAGCAGAAAAACAGGGTCCTCCTATGGCTACACCTTC. This gives the protein CASSRKTGSSYGYTF.

The V gene is TRBV29-1, the J gene TRBJ1-1; D gene uncertain. Germline V gives CDR1 SQVTM, CDR2 ANQGSEA. The CDR3 spans 12 residues. Trimming removed 3 bases from V and 1 base from J, with 6 bases in between. The CDR3 region is CSVDGSNTEAFF. The CDR3 DNA follows: TGCAGCGTTGATGGGTCGAACACTGAAGCTTTCTTT.

This chain joins TRBV19 and TRBJ1-5; D ambiguous. The CDR3 sequence is 14 residues long. Germline CDR1 and CDR2: LNHDA and SQIVND (reference sequence). V lost 3 bases and J 0 bases, leaving 6 bases between the germline ends. The CDR3 sequence is CASSISGSNQPQHF. CDR3 bases: TGTGCCAGTAGTATTTCGGGTAGCAATCAGCCCCAGCATTTT. Supplemented by reference TRBV19 and TRBJ1-5, the full variable domain reads DGGITQSPKYLFRKEGQNVTLSCEQNLNHDAMYWYRQDPGQGLRLIYYSQIVNDFQKGDIAEGYSVSREKKESFPLTVTSAQKNPTAFYLCASSISGSNQPQHFGDGTRLSIL.

This chain links TRBV4-2 with TRBJ2-3, with D unresolved. The CDR3 totals 13 residues. The germline V gene encodes CDR1 LGHNA and CDR2 YNFKEQ. Between the trimmed V and J ends, which lost 1 base and 5 bases, there was a span of 7 bases. The CDR3 here is CASSQGVQDTQYF. For the CDR3, the DNA is TGTGCCAGCAGCCAAGGAGTTCAAGATACGCAGTATTTT.